This TCR beta chain is from a study of blood T cell repertoires in COVID-19 (TCRdb year 2020). Notes on the research overall: Samples covering the acute and convalescent phases of COVID-19 were provided by collaborators in the United States, Italy and Spain. The material from the prospective study consisted of cDNA or gDNA derived from T cells, B-cell-depleted T cells, or PBMCs. Deeply sampled blood TCRbeta repertoires from subjects exposed to, actively infected with, or recovered from COVID-19 were included in the dataset. The repertoires were released in a freely available public database intended as a resource for research on the immune response to SARS-CoV-2. Samples came from the ongoing ImmuneRACE study (first 160 participants) plus 1,254 subjects from 6 global collaborators. Sample metadata almost always included a de-identified subject ID, COVID-19 status, age in years and sex. HLA class I and class II types, where available, came from metadata supplied by the sample provider rather than from assay-based typing.

Results and caveats for the whole study, not just this receptor: Clinical and demographic metadata were provided uncurated, with the amount varying by source and participant.

TCRbeta CDR3 regions were amplified from genomic DNA using the immunoSEQ Assay, a bias-controlled multiplex PCR. Concerning the study's data processing: Within the assay, amplification of reference gene primers was used to estimate how many nucleated cells each sample contained. To quantify the absolute abundance of each unique TCRbeta CDR3 rearrangement, sequence reads were collapsed and filtered. Productive Simpson clonality was computed per sample as the square root of Simpson's diversity index over productive rearrangements. TCRdb carries this immuneACCESS record with in-frame sequences only. Its versions omit some clonotypes, under half of them owing to an unresolved V gene in the studies checked, with the rest unexplained. The DNA was the basis for D and trimming; V, J and clone size are from that table. The sample has roughly 30,000 clones on record, 76% of them singletons. Together, the top ten hold approximately 41% of the sample.

Each collaborating institution followed its own protocols to collect whole blood in K2EDTA tubes. For TCRbeta analysis, collaborators shipped samples as frozen whole blood, isolated PBMCs, or DNA extracted from either of those sample types. Reading the germline V gene (reference sequence) gives CDR1 GTSNPN and CDR2 SVGIG. There are 13 amino acids in the CDR3, from cysteine to phenylalanine inclusive. This entry keeps only the CDR3 DNA: 39 bases, framed from base 1. Relative to germline, V is 0 bases shorter and J is 4 bases shorter, with 7 bases between their ends. Regarding this clone: Its target antigen remains unknown. It has no much larger one-base neighbor in the sample; base qualities were not kept.

The chain is encoded by TRBV30 joined to TRBJ1-5, with no confidently assigned D gene. Sequenced sample: peripheral blood. The origin of this receptor is a man aged 65-85 years with acute or convalescent COVID-19. The bases read TGTGCCTGGAGTGTTAACAGAAATCAGCCCCAGCATTTT. It translates to CAWSVNRNQPQHF.